The clone carrying this TCR beta chain occurred many times. Its antigen remains unknown. The data were taken from a study of T-cell reconstitution after alpha-beta-depleted transplantation in children. Study outcomes and limitations: At around two months after transplant, the alpha-beta T cells were reportedly derived from several hundred expanded clones that came from non-depleted graft cells.

Preparing the TCRbeta library involved the use of unique molecular identifiers. Each CDR3 protein is one row after TCRdb ran MiXCR on the PCR reads. The sample records about 70,000 distinct CDR3 sequences, approximately 11% being singletons. Germline V CDR1 and CDR2: MNHEY, SMNVEV (reference sequence). The CDR3 spans 13 residues. The germline V and J ends were trimmed by 2 bases and 8 bases, with 12 bases remaining between them. The sequencing used PBMCs, collected before TCRalphabeta/CD19-depleted stem cell transplant. The clonotype was recovered from a boy between 5 and 17 years old with acute myeloid leukemia, due to receive a stem cell transplant. V and J are TRBV27 and TRBJ1-1; a weak D match, TRBD1 (6 bases). CDR3 sequence: CASSLRGAPEAFF. The CDR3 coding sequence is TGTGCCAGCAGTTTAAGGGGGGCGCCGGAAGCTTTCTTT.